This T cell receptor beta chain was profiled in a study of T-cell reconstitution after alpha-beta-depleted transplantation in children. There are a few counts of this clonotype. The CDR3 length is 19 residues. Preparation of the TCRbeta library was carried out with unique molecular identifiers. Via MiXCR, TCRdb re-called the PCR reads, giving one row per CDR3 protein. The sample shows some 600,000 distinct CDR3 sequences, roughly 17% of them seen only once. The material was PBMCs from the stem cell graft donor, obtained from the stem cell graft. The rearrangement links TRBV21-1 to TRBJ2-6; the table's TRBD1 call for D was not verified on the DNA. TRBV21-1 is a pseudogene. The source is a human donor who donated a stem cell graft to a child with acute myeloid leukemia. The CDR3: CASSKGGAALSQGANVLTF. DNA for the CDR3: TGTGCCAGCAGCAAAGGTGGGGCAGCCCTCAGTCAAGGGGCCAACGTCCTGACTTTC.